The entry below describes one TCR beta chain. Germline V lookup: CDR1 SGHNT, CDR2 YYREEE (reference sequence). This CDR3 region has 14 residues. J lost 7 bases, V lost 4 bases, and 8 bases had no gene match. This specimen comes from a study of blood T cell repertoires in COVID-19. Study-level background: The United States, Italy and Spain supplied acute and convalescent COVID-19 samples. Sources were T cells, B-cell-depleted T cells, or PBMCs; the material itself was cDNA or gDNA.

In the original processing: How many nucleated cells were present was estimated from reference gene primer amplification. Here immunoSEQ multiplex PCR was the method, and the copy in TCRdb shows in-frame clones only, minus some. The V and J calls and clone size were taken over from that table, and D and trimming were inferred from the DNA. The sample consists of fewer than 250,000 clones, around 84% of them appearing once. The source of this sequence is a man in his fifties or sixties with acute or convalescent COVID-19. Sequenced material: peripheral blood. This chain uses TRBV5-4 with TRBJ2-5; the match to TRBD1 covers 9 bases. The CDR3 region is CASSQRTGVGTQYF. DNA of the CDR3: TGTGCCAGCAGCCAAAGGACAGGGGTGGGGACCCAGTACTTC.